This T cell receptor (beta chain) was recorded in a study of blood T cell repertoires in COVID-19. About the study: Spain, Italy and the United States supplied samples that represented acute and convalescent COVID-19. T cells, B-cell-depleted T cells, or PBMCs supplied cDNA or gDNA.

Sequencing used immunoSEQ multiplex PCR; TCRdb keeps in-frame clones, though not all of them. The sample contains 70,000 to 95,000 clones, around four fifths of which appear only once. V dropped 11 bases and J dropped 3 bases, with 11 bases sitting between them. Germline CDR1 reads LNHDA; CDR2 reads SQIVND (reference sequence). There are 12 residues in the CDR3. This chain joins TRBV19 and TRBJ1-5; D remains unclear. Sample: peripheral blood. The receptor was derived from a man older than 75 with active or convalescent COVID-19. CDR3 coding DNA: TGTGCCTCCCGGGGTTCCAATCAGCCCCAGCATTTT. Translation gives CASRGSNQPQHF.